Shown below are 14 T cell receptor beta chains from a single sample sequenced in a study of regulatory T cells in long-lasting Graves disease. Regarding time point: newly diagnosed GD, antithyroid drugs for less than 3 months. Following extraction of RNA from PBMCs, that RNA was used to make the TCR library. Investigators prepared the TCR beta libraries by applying iRepertoire HTBI primers and Arm-PCR of CDR3 regions. TCRdb independently ran MiXCR on the multiplex PCR reads; one entry per CDR3 protein. The table includes 510,000 or so distinct CDR3 sequences, around 12% detected once. The sample was also linked to a second study, of T cells in Graves' hyperthyroidism and ophthalmopathy.

The input for sequencing was peripheral blood mononuclear cells (PBMCs), taken at new diagnosis, from a patient treated with antithyroid drugs. These receptors were obtained from a woman in her 30s with Graves disease.

The chain combines TRBV19 with TRBJ2-3; D is perhaps TRBD1 or TRBD2 (5 bases each). The CDR3 has 15 residues. The V end was cut by 5 bases, the J end by 2 bases, with 14 bases between. Germline CDR1 LNHDA, CDR2 SQIVND (reference sequence). As DNA, the CDR3 is TGTGCCAGTAGTGTATCCGGGACGGACACAGATACGCAGTATTTT. Its protein product is CASSVSGTDTDTQYF. Together with reference TRBV19 and TRBJ2-3, the CDR3 gives the full variable domain: DGGITQSPKYLFRKEGQNVTLSCEQNLNHDAMYWYRQDPGQGLRLIYYSQIVNDFQKGDIAEGYSVSREKKESFPLTVTSAQKNPTAFYLCASSVSGTDTDTQYFGPGTRLTVL.

J is TRBJ1-1 and V is TRBV5-6; a weak D match, TRBD1 (5 bases). Germline values: CDR1 SGHDT, CDR2 YYEEEE. CDR3 length equals 15 residues. V lost 4 bases and J 5 bases, leaving 18 bases between the germline ends. The CDR3 DNA is TGTGCCAGCAGCACACGGGACGGTAGGTTTACTGAAGCTTTCTTT. Encoded protein: CASSTRDGRFTEAFF. Together with reference TRBV5-6 and TRBJ1-1, the CDR3 gives the full variable domain: DAGVTQSPTHLIKTRGQQVTLRCSPKSGHDTVSWYQQALGQGPQFIFQYYEEEERQRGNFPDRFSGHQFPNYSSELNVNALLLGDSALYLCASSTRDGRFTEAFFGQGTRLTVV.

J is TRBJ2-1 and V is TRBV19; TRBD2 matches 9 bases. V dropped 5 bases and J dropped 5; count of bases not matched to a gene: 7. Germline values: CDR1 LNHDA, CDR2 SQIVND (reference sequence). CDR3 length: 15 residues. The CDR3 is CASSPQAGGHNEQFF. CDR3 bases: TGTGCCAGTAGTCCCCAGGCGGGAGGGCACAATGAGCAGTTCTTC. The full variable domain, with the rest looked up from reference TRBV19 and TRBJ2-1, is DGGITQSPKYLFRKEGQNVTLSCEQNLNHDAMYWYRQDPGQGLRLIYYSQIVNDFQKGDIAEGYSVSREKKESFPLTVTSAQKNPTAFYLCASSPQAGGHNEQFFGPGTRLTVL.

About this clonotype: This may stem from a read error, because a much larger clone lies one nucleotide away. The genes are TRBV11-2 and TRBJ2-3; D might be TRBD1 or TRBD2, each matching 5 bases. The CDR3 is 15 residues long. Trimming stripped 0 bases from V and 0 bases from J, with 7 bases between. CDR1 and CDR2 from the germline V gene are SGHAT and FQNNGV. CDR3 coding DNA: TGTGCCAGCAGCTTAGACGGGGCTAGCACAGATACGCAGTATTTT. It yields the protein CASSLDGASTDTQYF.

This clonotype was seen ten or more times. In nucleotides, the CDR3 is TGTGCCAGCAGCTCAGGACAGGGGAGGAACAATGAGCAGTTCTTC. This encodes CASSSGQGRNNEQFF. V gene TRBV7-2 combines with J gene TRBJ2-1, with 9 bases identical to TRBD1. CDR1 SGHTA and CDR2 FQGNSA come from the germline V gene. With V trimmed by 4 bases and J by 5 bases, 6 bases remained unmatched. This CDR3 spans 15 amino acids.

This clonotype was found a few times. The rearrangement uses TRBV10-2 and TRBJ2-7; 10 positions agree with TRBD1. This CDR3 region has 14 residues. Germline lookup yields CDR1 WSHSY and CDR2 SAAADI. Germline trimming cut 0 bases from V and 9 bases from J; bases unmatched to any gene: 5. CDR3 DNA sequence: TGCGCCAGCAGTGAGTCGGGACAGGGGAGTAGGCAGTACTTC. Encoded protein: CASSESGQGSRQYF.

This clonotype was counted many times. V and J are TRBV5-1 and TRBJ1-6; weak D call: TRBD1 (6 bases). The CDR3 totals 15 residues. V lost 2 bases and J 7 bases, leaving 13 bases between the germline ends. CDR1 and CDR2 (germline): SGHRS, YFSETQ. The CDR3 coding sequence is TGCGCCAGCAGCTTAGCCCTCCAGGGGAATTCACCCCTCCACTTT. It yields the protein CASSLALQGNSPLHF.

This clonotype was seen a few times. The V gene is TRBV19, the J gene TRBJ1-6, with TRBD1 identical over 7 bases. V shed 3 bases and J 7 bases; nucleotides not matched to a gene: 9. CDR1 and CDR2 (germline): LNHDA, SQIVND (reference sequence). This CDR3 has 16 amino acids. CDR3 residues: CASSIGQAVWNSPLHF. In nucleotides, the CDR3 is TGTGCCAGTAGTATCGGACAGGCGGTTTGGAATTCACCCCTCCACTTT.

The V call is TRBV10-2, the J call TRBJ2-5; TRBD1 matches at 7 bases. The CDR3 is made up of 15 amino acids. Germline assignment: CDR1 WSHSY and CDR2 SAAADI. V shed 6 bases and J 4 bases; nucleotides not matched to a gene: 11. This CDR3 is CASRGNRGVGETQYF. The CDR3 nucleotides read TGCGCCAGCAGGGGGAACAGGGGCGTAGGAGAGACCCAGTACTTC.

Many counts were recorded for this clonotype. This chain uses TRBV7-2 with TRBJ2-2; D ambiguous. Germline V gene data show CDR1 as SGHTA and CDR2 as FQGNSA. Trimming removed 5 bases from V and 8 bases from J, with 15 bases in between. This CDR3 has 14 residues. CDR3 bases: TGTGCCAGCAGCCTCCAAGCAGCGAGGGGGGAGCTGTTTTTT. It yields the protein CASSLQAARGELFF.

The V gene is TRBV7-9, the J gene TRBJ1-5; D unresolved. The V end lost 0 bases, the J end lost 8 bases, and 5 bases lay between the germline ends. This CDR3 region has 12 residues. CDR1 SEHNR and CDR2 FQNEAQ come from the germline V gene (reference sequence). CDR3: CASSLAGEPQHF. The CDR3 nucleotides are TGTGCCAGCAGCTTAGCTGGGGAGCCCCAGCATTTT.

This clonotype was observed a few times. V and J are TRBV24-1 and TRBJ2-1; D may be TRBD1 (6 bases). This CDR3 spans 14 amino acids. V shed 2 bases and J shed 7 bases, with 11 bases lying between them. From germline, CDR1 is KGHDR and CDR2 SFDVKD. Here the CDR3 DNA reads TGTGCCACCAGTGATTCGGACAGTTCGAATGAGCAGTTCTTC. It translates to CATSDSDSSNEQFF.

J is TRBJ2-2 and V is TRBV19, with 11 bases identical to TRBD2. After removal of 5 bases from V and 5 bases from J, the junction contained 10 bases not matched to a gene. This CDR3 region has 17 residues. CDR1 is LNHDA, CDR2 SQIVND, per germline (reference sequence). The CDR3: CASSRISWTSGTGELFF. CDR3 coding DNA: TGTGCCAGTAGTCGAATCAGTTGGACTAGCGGGACCGGGGAGCTGTTTTTT.

The chain is built from TRBV19 and TRBJ2-1; 8 bases are shared with TRBD2. The CDR3 consists of 14 residues. V was clipped by 3 bases and J by 10 bases; unmatched bases: 8. The germline gives CDR1 LNHDA, CDR2 SQIVND (reference sequence). The CDR3 DNA reads TGTGCCAGTAGTATTGGAATAGCGGGACGAGAGCAGTTCTTC. It is translated as CASSIGIAGREQFF.